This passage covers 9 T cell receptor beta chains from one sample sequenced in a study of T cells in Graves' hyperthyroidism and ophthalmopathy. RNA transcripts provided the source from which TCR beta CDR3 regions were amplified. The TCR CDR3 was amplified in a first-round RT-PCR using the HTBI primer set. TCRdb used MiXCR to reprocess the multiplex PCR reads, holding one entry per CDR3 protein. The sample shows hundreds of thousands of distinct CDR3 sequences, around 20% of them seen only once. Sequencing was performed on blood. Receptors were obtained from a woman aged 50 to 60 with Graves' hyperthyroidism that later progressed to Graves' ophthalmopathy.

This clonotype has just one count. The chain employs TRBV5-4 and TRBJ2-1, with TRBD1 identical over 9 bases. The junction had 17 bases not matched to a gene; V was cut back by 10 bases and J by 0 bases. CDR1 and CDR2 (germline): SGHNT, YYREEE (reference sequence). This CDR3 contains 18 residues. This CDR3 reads CAVNPDRGGPSSYNEQFF. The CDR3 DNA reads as TGTGCCGTCAACCCAGACAGGGGGGGTCCCAGCTCCTACAATGAGCAGTTCTTC. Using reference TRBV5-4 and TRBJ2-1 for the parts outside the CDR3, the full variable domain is ETGVTQSPTHLIKTRGQQVTLRCSSQSGHNTVSWYQQALGQGPQFIFQYYREEENGRGNFPPRFSGLQFPNYSSELNVNALELDDSALYLCAVNPDRGGPSSYNEQFFGPGTRLTVL.

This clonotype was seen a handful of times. CDR3 protein: CASTLMGSYNSPLHF. The CDR3 region has the DNA TGTGCCAGCACCCTGATGGGATCGTATAATTCACCCCTCCACTTT. The chain has TRBV13 and TRBJ1-6; D unclear. This CDR3 region has 15 residues. Trimming stripped 7 bases from V and 4 bases from J, with 14 bases between. Germline V gene data show CDR1 as PRHDT and CDR2 as FYEKMQ (reference sequence).

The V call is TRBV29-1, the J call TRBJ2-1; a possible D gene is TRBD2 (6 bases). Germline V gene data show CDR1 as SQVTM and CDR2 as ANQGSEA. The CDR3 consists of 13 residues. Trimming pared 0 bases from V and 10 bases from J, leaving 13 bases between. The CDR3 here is CSVEDGGGLEQFF. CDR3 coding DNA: TGCAGCGTTGAAGACGGTGGCGGACTAGAGCAGTTCTTC.

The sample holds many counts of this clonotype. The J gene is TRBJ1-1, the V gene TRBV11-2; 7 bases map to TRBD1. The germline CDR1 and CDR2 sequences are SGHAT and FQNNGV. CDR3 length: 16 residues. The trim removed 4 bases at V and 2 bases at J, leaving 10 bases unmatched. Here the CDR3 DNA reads TGTGCCAGCAGCTCGGGACAGATTTATCCTAACACTGAAGCTTTCTTT. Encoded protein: CASSSGQIYPNTEAFF.

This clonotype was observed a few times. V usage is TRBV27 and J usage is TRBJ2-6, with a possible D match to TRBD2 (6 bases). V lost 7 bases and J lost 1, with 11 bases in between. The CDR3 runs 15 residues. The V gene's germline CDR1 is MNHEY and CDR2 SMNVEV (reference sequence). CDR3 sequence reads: CASTREVSGANVLTF. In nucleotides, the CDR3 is TGTGCCAGCACCAGGGAGGTTTCTGGGGCCAACGTCCTGACTTTC.

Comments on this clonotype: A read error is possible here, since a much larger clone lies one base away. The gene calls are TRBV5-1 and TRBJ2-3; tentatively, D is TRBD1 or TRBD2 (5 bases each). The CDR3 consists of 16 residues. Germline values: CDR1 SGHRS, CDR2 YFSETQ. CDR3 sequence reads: CASSLVGDPSTGTQYF. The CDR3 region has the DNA TGCGCCAGCAGCTTGGTTGGGGATCCTAGCACAGGTACGCAGTATTTT. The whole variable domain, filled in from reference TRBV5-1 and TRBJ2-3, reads KAGVTQTPRYLIKTRGQQVTLSCSPISGHRSVSWYQQTPGQGLQFLFEYFSETQRNKGNFPGRFSGRQFSNSRSEMNVSTLELGDSALYLCASSLVGDPSTGTQYFGPGTRLTVL.

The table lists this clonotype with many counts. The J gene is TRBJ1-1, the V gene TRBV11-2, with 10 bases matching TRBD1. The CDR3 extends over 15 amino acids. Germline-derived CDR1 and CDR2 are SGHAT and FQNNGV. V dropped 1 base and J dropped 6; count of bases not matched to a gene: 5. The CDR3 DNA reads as TGTGCCAGCAGCTTAGTTGGACAGGGGGTCGCTGAAGCTTTCTTT. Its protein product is CASSLVGQGVAEAFF.

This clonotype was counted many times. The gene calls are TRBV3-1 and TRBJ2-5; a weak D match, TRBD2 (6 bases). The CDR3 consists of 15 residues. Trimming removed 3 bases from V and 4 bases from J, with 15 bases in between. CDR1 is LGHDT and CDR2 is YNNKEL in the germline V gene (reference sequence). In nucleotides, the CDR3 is TGTGCCAGCAGCCAGGCGGGATCCCTGAGAGAGACCCAGTACTTC. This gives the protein CASSQAGSLRETQYF.

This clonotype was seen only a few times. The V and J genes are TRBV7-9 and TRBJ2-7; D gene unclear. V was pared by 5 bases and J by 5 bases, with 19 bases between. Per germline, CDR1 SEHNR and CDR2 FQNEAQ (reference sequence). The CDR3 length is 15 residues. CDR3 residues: CASSTPGRKADEQYF. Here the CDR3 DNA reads TGTGCCAGCAGCACCCCCGGACGGAAGGCTGACGAGCAGTACTTC. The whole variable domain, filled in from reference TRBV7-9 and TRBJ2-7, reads DTGVSQNPRHKITKRGQNVTFRCDPISEHNRLYWYRQTLGQGPEFLTYFQNEAQLEKSRLLSDRFSAERPKGSFSTLEIQRTEQGDSAMYLCASSTPGRKADEQYFGPGTRLTVT.